The 2 T cell receptor beta chains below come from one sample, sequenced in a study of T-cell memory formation after mild COVID-19. In TCRdb, the 5' RACE reads were re-called with MiXCR into one record per CDR3 protein. This sample has some 62,000 distinct CDR3 sequences, with less than 9.5% found just once. The sample consisted of PBMCs or a T cell subset sorted from them (not recorded which). All receptors come from a man in his late teens or twenties who had mild COVID-19 (a few samples of this study predate the infection). Cell type and time point are not known.

The rearrangement joins TRBV5-1 to TRBJ1-1; weak D call: TRBD1 (5 bases). The V and J ends lost 6 bases and 5 bases respectively, with 14 bases between them. The CDR3 runs to 13 residues. Germline CDR1 reads SGHRS; CDR2 reads YFSETQ. This CDR3 is CASNDWGGTEAFF. CDR3 in DNA: TGCGCCAGCAACGACTGGGGCGGGACTGAAGCTTTCTTT.

This clonotype was found a few times. The rearrangement joins TRBV12-3 or TRBV12-4 to TRBJ1-2; 10 bases are shared with TRBD1. Trimming took 5 bases from V and 8 from J; bases not matched to a gene: 11. The CDR3 has 15 amino acids. CDR3 sequence: CASSAMTGGLYGYTF. In nucleotides, the CDR3 is TGTGCCAGCAGTGCAATGACAGGGGGCTTGTACGGCTACACCTTC.